The source of this T cell receptor (beta chain) is a study of shared clonotypes between healthy human individuals. CDR1 is MNHEY and CDR2 is SVGAGI in the germline V gene. The CDR3 consists of 14 residues. Trimming removed 8 bases from V and 11 bases from J; junction bases left unmatched: 15. Several immunoSEQ 96-well plates shared each subset's DNA, each plate a replicate. Method: immunoSEQ multiplex PCR; TCRdb's copy keeps in-frame clones and lacks some. The sample has a few million clones, around nine tenths seen once. Nashville, Tennessee was home to all donors, each a Caucasian adult. This clone was seen just once. Its specificity is not known. Study-level results: Shared clonotypes: about 5.3% naive CD4, around 3.5% naive CD8, roughly 2.2% memory CD4, about 0.41% memory CD8. What limited the represented genetic and exposure-history diversity was the small number of donors.

The sequence derives from a man between 18 and 29 years old in good health. V gene TRBV6-5 combines with J gene TRBJ2-4; the match to TRBD1 covers 7 bases. The sequenced sample consisted of naive CD4+ T cells sorted from blood. Subset described: CD45RA+ positively selected. The CDR3 DNA is TGTGCCAGCCAAAGGGGGCGAGGTTCCAACTTTCAGTACTTC. Translating gives CASQRGRGSNFQYF.